This T cell receptor beta chain was recovered during a study of CXCR3-negative and CXCR3-positive naive CD8 T cells. Cells that were CD45RO-CCR7+CD27+CD95- constituted naive CD8+ T cells. The study made its TRB cDNA libraries by 5' RACE, adding UMI labels. TCRdb derives one entry per CDR3 protein from the 5' RACE reads, leaving out DNA. The sample holds fewer than 140,000 distinct CDR3 sequences. Study outcomes and limitations: TRB CDR3s were more hydrophobic in CXCR3-positive than in CXCR3-negative naive cells. For naive cells, CXCR3-negative and CXCR3-positive subsets had similar TRBV-TRBJ usage; for memory cells, usage differed. With CXCR3 expression partially decreased after cryopreservation, most assays relied on fresh PBMCs.

Regarding this clonotype: The antigen is undetermined.

Germline loops: CDR1 MDHEN, CDR2 SYDVKM. This CDR3 region has 13 residues. The sequenced sample consisted of naive CXCR3+ CD8+ T cells from blood. Subset of the sample: CD45RO-CCR7+CD27+CD95- naive CD8+ T cells expressing CXCR3 (TNR3+). The origin of this receptor is a human donor in good health. Some clones in this sample may be carry-over from other donors' samples. This chain joins TRBV28 and TRBJ2-1. CDR3 sequence reads: CASSILRGSEQFF.